Following are 32 T cell receptor beta chains from one sample sequenced in a study of cytomegalovirus exposure and HLA in healthy donors. The primer mix had 60 Vbeta and 13 Jbeta primers. Some clones are missing from TCRdb's copy, which holds only in-frame ones; the method was immunoSEQ multiplex PCR. The sample yields around 140,000 clones, about 77% seen once. Sample: PBMCs. The receptors were gathered from a male donor in good health and CMV-seronegative.

The chain couples TRBV6-5 to TRBJ1-4; D is perhaps TRBD1 (5 bases). Germline CDR1 MNHEY, CDR2 SVGAGI. The CDR3 is made up of 15 amino acids. Trimming took off 6 bases at V and 7 bases at J, with 18 bases between the two ends. DNA for the CDR3: TGTGCCAGCAGAGCCGGGGGGAGTCTCGGTGAAAAACTGTTTTTT. This encodes CASRAGGSLGEKLFF.

V and J are TRBV19 and TRBJ2-7; TRBD2 aligns across 8 bases. The V gene's germline CDR1 is LNHDA and CDR2 SQIVND (reference sequence). The CDR3 spans 19 residues. With 6 bases clipped from V and 0 bases from J, the junction kept 19 bases outside the gene matches. The CDR3 bases are TGTGCCAGTAGCGGTGCGGGGCGGGGGGCCTCTCAGAGCTCCTACGAGCAGTACTTC. It translates to CASSGAGRGASQSSYEQYF.

This chain links TRBV28 with TRBJ1-6, with D perhaps matching TRBD1 (5 bases). Trimming stripped 0 bases from V and 7 bases from J, with 7 bases between. The CDR3 contains 14 residues. Germline V CDR1 and CDR2: MDHEN, SYDVKM. CDR3 sequence (DNA): TGTGCCAGCAGTTTATGGGGGGGAAATTCACCCCTCCACTTT. It encodes CASSLWGGNSPLHF.

The CDR3, as DNA: TGCGCCAGCAGCCGACTAGCGGGAGCTGGAGATACGCAGTATTTT. Translated: CASSRLAGAGDTQYF. The chain has TRBV5-1 and TRBJ2-3, with 12 bases that match TRBD2. CDR3 length equals 15 residues. V gave up 4 bases and J gave up 5 bases; unmatched junction bases: 5. Germline loops: CDR1 SGHRS, CDR2 YFSETQ.

The CDR3 protein is CASSLDRDSPLGYTF. The DNA for the CDR3 is TGCGCCAGCAGCTTGGACAGGGATTCCCCCTTAGGCTACACCTTC. V gene TRBV5-1 combines with J gene TRBJ1-2, with a tentative D call TRBD1 (6 bases). The germline gives CDR1 SGHRS, CDR2 YFSETQ. V shed 0 bases and J shed 8 bases, with 17 bases lying between them. This CDR3 is 15 amino acids long.

The rearrangement joins TRBV6-1 to TRBJ1-2, with unresolved D. The V end lost 1 base, the J end lost 0 bases, and 9 bases lay between the germline ends. The V gene's germline CDR1 is MNHNS and CDR2 SASEGT. This CDR3 has 15 residues. The CDR3 sequence is CASSEGRASNYGYTF. CDR3 bases: TGTGCCAGCAGTGAAGGGCGGGCCTCTAACTATGGCTACACCTTC.

The chain recombines TRBV7-6 with TRBJ1-1; TRBD1 matches 10 bases. The CDR3 has 16 residues. Germline-derived CDR1 and CDR2 are SGHVS and FNYEAQ. The V and J ends lost 0 bases and 5 bases, in that order; junction bases with no gene match: 6. CDR3 in DNA: TGTGCCAGCAGCTTAGCCGGGACAGGGGTGGTAACTGAAGCTTTCTTT. Protein sequence: CASSLAGTGVVTEAFF. The entire variable domain, with the rest obtained from reference TRBV7-6 and TRBJ1-1, is as follows: GAGVSQSPRYKVTKRGQDVALRCDPISGHVSLYWYRQALGQGPEFLTYFNYEAQQDKSGLPNDRFSAERPEGSISTLTIQRTEQRDSAMYRCASSLAGTGVVTEAFFGQGTRLTVV.

The chain couples TRBV2 to TRBJ1-2; maybe TRBD1 (5 bases). V was trimmed by 1 base and J by 4 bases, leaving 13 bases between them. CDR3 size: 15 residues. Germline V lookup: CDR1 SNHLY, CDR2 FYNNEI. The CDR3 nucleotides read TGTGCCAGCAGTGAAGTGTGGGGCTTGCTCTATGGCTACACCTTC. Amino acid sequence: CASSEVWGLLYGYTF.

The chain combines TRBV5-1 with TRBJ2-3; D possibly corresponds to TRBD1 (7 bases). Germline assignment: CDR1 SGHRS and CDR2 YFSETQ. The V gene lost 4 bases and the J gene lost 4 bases, with 16 bases spanning the gap. This CDR3 has 15 residues. The DNA for the CDR3 is TGCGCCAGCAGCCTGACAGGGAGGTCTTCAGATACGCAGTATTTT. This sequence encodes CASSLTGRSSDTQYF. Full variable domain (remainder filled in from reference TRBV5-1 and TRBJ2-3): KAGVTQTPRYLIKTRGQQVTLSCSPISGHRSVSWYQQTPGQGLQFLFEYFSETQRNKGNFPGRFSGRQFSNSRSEMNVSTLELGDSALYLCASSLTGRSSDTQYFGPGTRLTVL.

With respect to this clone: At one of its ends the junction is not consistent with the germline gene, which may arise from a read error. The J gene is TRBJ2-1, the V gene TRBV7-7, with 10 bases lining up with TRBD2. CDR1 and CDR2 from the germline V gene are SSHAT and FNYEAQ (reference sequence). This CDR3 region has 15 residues. The DNA for the CDR3 is TGTGCTAGCAGCTTAGGTTCTAGCGGGAGAAATGAGCAGTTCTTC. This codes for CASSLGSSGRNEQFF.

The chain combines TRBV18 with TRBJ1-6; D is possibly TRBD1 (5 bases). Germline lookup yields CDR1 KGHSH and CDR2 LQKENI. The CDR3 consists of 16 residues. V dropped 2 bases and J dropped 8 bases, with 16 bases sitting between them. CDR3 residues: CASSPGLSGTYSPLHF. The DNA of the CDR3 is TGTGCCAGCTCACCAGGGTTGAGCGGGACCTATTCACCCCTCCACTTT.

The chain is built from TRBV4-2 and TRBJ2-1; 8 positions match TRBD2. Germline V gives CDR1 LGHNA, CDR2 YNFKEQ. With 6 bases clipped from V and 6 bases from J, the junction kept 13 bases outside the gene matches. The CDR3 loop spans 16 amino acids. The CDR3 here is CASRPEGGTRRNEQFF. The DNA of the CDR3 is TGTGCCAGCAGACCTGAAGGGGGGACTAGACGCAATGAGCAGTTCTTC.

The rearrangement uses TRBV5-1 and TRBJ1-4; D ambiguous. Trimming cost V 1 base and J 4 bases, with 14 bases left between them. Germline V gene data show CDR1 as SGHRS and CDR2 as YFSETQ. This CDR3 has 16 residues. The CDR3 protein is CASSLMFSSHNEKLFF. DNA for the CDR3: TGCGCCAGCAGCTTGATGTTTAGCAGCCATAATGAAAAACTGTTTTTT.

The V call is TRBV19, the J call TRBJ1-5; 7 bases are a match to TRBD1. This CDR3 region has 15 residues. V gave up 1 base and J gave up 2 bases; unmatched junction bases: 2. Germline CDR1 is LNHDA and CDR2 is SQIVND (reference sequence). The CDR3 coding sequence is TGTGCCAGTAGTATAGGACAGGGACGCAATCAGCCCCAGCATTTT. Residues: CASSIGQGRNQPQHF.

The chain couples TRBV5-1 to TRBJ1-3; D not resolved. V was clipped by 2 bases and J by 7 bases, with 4 bases between them. The germline CDR1 and CDR2 sequences are SGHRS and YFSETQ. The CDR3 has 11 residues. The CDR3 spells CASSFGNTIYF. In nucleotides, the CDR3 is TGCGCCAGCAGCTTCGGGAACACCATATATTTT.

The DNA of the CDR3 is TGCGCCAGCAGCCCTCTAGCGGCTCTCTACGGGCAGTACTTC. It codes for CASSPLAALYGQYF. The gene calls are TRBV5-1 and TRBJ2-5; TRBD2 agrees at 7 bases. The CDR3 has 14 residues. The J segment lost 11 bases and the V segment lost 4 bases, leaving 14 bases of the junction unmatched. Germline CDR1 SGHRS, CDR2 YFSETQ.

In this sample, this clone turned up once. The CDR3 loop is CASSLGRTSNYEQYF. The DNA for the CDR3 is TGTGCCAGCAGCTTGGGCAGGACTTCTAACTACGAGCAGTACTTC. The rearrangement uses TRBV7-8 and TRBJ2-7; perhaps TRBD2 as D (5 bases). CDR1 is SGHVS, CDR2 FQNEAQ, per germline. The CDR3 is 15 residues long. Trimming stripped 3 bases from V and 3 bases from J, with 15 bases between.

This chain joins TRBV9 and TRBJ1-3, with 8 bases identical to TRBD1. With 1 base clipped from V and 4 bases from J, the junction kept 4 bases outside the gene matches. CDR3 length equals 15 residues. Germline values: CDR1 SGDLS, CDR2 YYNGEE. The CDR3 nucleotides are TGTGCCAGCAGCGTAATGGACAGGGCCGGAAACACCATATATTTT. Its protein product is CASSVMDRAGNTIYF.

This clone was observed a handful of times. The chain has TRBV7-2 and TRBJ2-3; TRBD2 is a possible D gene (5 bases). With 1 base removed from V and 5 bases from J, the gap between germline ends came to 13 bases. The V gene's germline CDR1 is SGHTA and CDR2 FQGNSA. The CDR3 runs 15 residues. The CDR3 reads CASSLGSGGKDTQYF. The CDR3 nucleotides read TGTGCCAGCAGCTTAGGCAGCGGTGGGAAAGATACGCAGTATTTT.

This chain joins TRBV6-4 and TRBJ2-2, with TRBD1 identical over 8 bases. J gave up 5 bases and V 5 bases, and 7 bases lay outside the gene matches. The CDR3 has 15 residues. The germline V gene has CDR1 MRHNA and CDR2 SNTAGT. The CDR3: CASSNRQGSTGELFF. CDR3 coding DNA: TGTGCCAGCAGTAATCGACAGGGGAGTACCGGGGAGCTGTTTTTT.

The chain couples TRBV19 to TRBJ2-3, with 8 bases matching TRBD1. The CDR3 consists of 13 residues. Trimming at V came to 8 bases and at J to 3 bases, leaving 4 bases not matched to a gene. CDR1 and CDR2 from the germline V gene are LNHDA and SQIVND (reference sequence). The CDR3 nucleotides are TGTGCCAGTTGGGACAGGTGGACAGATACGCAGTATTTT. This sequence encodes CASWDRWTDTQYF.

This chain uses TRBV7-2 with TRBJ2-1, with 10 positions matching TRBD2. V lost 6 bases to trimming and J lost 7 bases; unmatched junction nucleotides: 9. The CDR3 covers 15 residues. Germline V gives CDR1 SGHTA, CDR2 FQGNSA. In DNA, the CDR3 is TGTGCCAGCAGTTTAAGCGGGGGGGCTAATAATGAGCAGTTCTTC. It is translated as CASSLSGGANNEQFF.

The CDR3 nucleotides read TGTGCCAGCAGTCCAGGGGACAGGGGCTATGGCTACACCTTC. Translating it yields CASSPGDRGYGYTF. The chain uses TRBV28 and TRBJ1-2, with 10 bases aligning to TRBD1. J gave up 4 bases and V 5 bases, and 4 bases lay outside the gene matches. This CDR3 has 14 amino acids. The germline gives CDR1 MDHEN, CDR2 SYDVKM.

This clone was picked up one time. The chain joins TRBV6-6 to TRBJ1-1; D is perhaps TRBD1 (5 bases). The CDR3 covers 15 residues. Germline CDR1 reads MNHNY; CDR2 reads SVGAGI (reference sequence). The germline V and J ends were trimmed by 8 bases and 0 bases, with 16 bases remaining between them. This CDR3 is CASHKGNLMNTEAFF. The CDR3 region has the DNA TGTGCCAGCCACAAGGGGAACCTCATGAACACTGAAGCTTTCTTT.

For this clone: Additional DNA sequences in this sample encode the identical CDR3. The chain combines TRBV11-2 with TRBJ2-5, with 8 bases identical to TRBD1. With 1 base clipped from V and 4 bases from J, the junction kept 2 bases outside the gene matches. This CDR3 region has 14 residues. Germline V gives CDR1 SGHAT, CDR2 FQNNGV. CDR3 sequence reads: CASSLGTGGETQYF. The CDR3 nucleotides read TGTGCCAGCAGCTTAGGAACAGGGGGAGAGACCCAGTACTTC.

The gene calls are TRBV4-1 and TRBJ2-1, with 10 bases aligning to TRBD2. CDR1 and CDR2 from the germline V gene are MGHRA and YSYEKL. V lost 4 bases, J lost 9 bases, and 9 bases stayed unmatched. This CDR3 is built from 15 residues. The CDR3 is CASSPLAGEGFEQFF. In DNA, the CDR3 is TGCGCCAGCAGCCCCCTAGCGGGAGAGGGTTTTGAGCAGTTCTTC.

The V call is TRBV18, the J call TRBJ2-1; TRBD2 matches 13 bases. This CDR3 has 16 residues. Losses at the gene ends were 2 bases for V and 5 bases for J; bases not matched to a gene: 3. Per germline, CDR1 KGHSH and CDR2 LQKENI. The CDR3 spells CASSPTSGRADNEQFF. The CDR3, as DNA: TGTGCCAGCTCACCAACTAGCGGGAGGGCCGACAATGAGCAGTTCTTC.

This clone has only a few counts. The chain links TRBV2 to TRBJ2-1, with TRBD2 matching over 7 bases. The CDR3 contains 15 residues. V dropped 5 bases and J dropped 7; count of bases not matched to a gene: 11. CDR1 is SNHLY, CDR2 FYNNEI, per germline. CDR3 sequence: CASSPGGRAPNEQFF. CDR3 coding DNA: TGTGCCAGCAGTCCCGGGGGGAGGGCCCCAAATGAGCAGTTCTTC.

The chain employs TRBV5-1 and TRBJ2-7, with D perhaps TRBD2 (6 bases). Trimming pared 4 bases from V and 4 bases from J, leaving 18 bases between. From germline, CDR1 is SGHRS and CDR2 YFSETQ. The CDR3 has 15 residues. CDR3 DNA sequence: TGCGCCAGCAGCCTATTAGCGGAGCCAGGGTACGAGCAGTACTTC. It specifies CASSLLAEPGYEQYF. Drawing the rest from reference TRBV5-1 and TRBJ2-7, the complete variable domain is KAGVTQTPRYLIKTRGQQVTLSCSPISGHRSVSWYQQTPGQGLQFLFEYFSETQRNKGNFPGRFSGRQFSNSRSEMNVSTLELGDSALYLCASSLLAEPGYEQYFGPGTRLTVT.

The rearrangement joins TRBV5-1 to TRBJ2-5; 13 nucleotides align to TRBD2. The CDR3 is 18 residues long. V was pared by 1 base and J by 5 bases, with 11 bases of the junction left unmatched. CDR1 and CDR2 from the germline V gene are SGHRS and YFSETQ. As DNA, the CDR3 is TGCGCCAGCAGCTTGACTAGCGGGGGGGCGTTTGTATTGGAGACCCAGTACTTC. This translates into CASSLTSGGAFVLETQYF.

The chain carries TRBV18 and TRBJ2-1, with D hard to call. The CDR3 is made up of 16 amino acids. The V and J ends lost 0 bases and 0 bases respectively, with 9 bases between them. Germline CDR1 is KGHSH and CDR2 is LQKENI. Here the CDR3 reads CASSPPLVSSYNEQFF. CDR3 nucleotide sequence: TGTGCCAGCTCACCACCGCTGGTGAGCTCCTACAATGAGCAGTTCTTC.

The rearrangement links TRBV6-6 to TRBJ1-2; D gene uncertain. The CDR3 has 12 amino acids. In germline, CDR1 is MNHNY, CDR2 SVGAGI (reference sequence). Deletions cut 4 bases from V and 3 bases from J, with 6 bases between. The CDR3 loop is CASSLRDYGYTF. CDR3 coding DNA: TGTGCCAGCAGTTTGAGGGACTATGGCTACACCTTC.